This T cell receptor (beta chain) was found in a study of blood T cell repertoires in COVID-19. Study background: Both acute and convalescent COVID-19 samples were obtained from the United States, Italy and Spain.

Per the study methods: Nucleated cell counts were estimated from reference gene primer amplification. Some clones are missing from TCRdb's copy, which holds only in-frame ones; the method was immunoSEQ multiplex PCR. That table furnishes V, J and clone size, whereas the DNA furnished D and trimming. This repertoire shows 200,000 to 300,000 clones, roughly 86% found once; its top ten account for around 1.7%. Germline V gene sequence: CDR1 MNHEY, CDR2 SVGAGI. V lost 2 bases, J lost 4 bases, and 11 bases lay in between. This CDR3 is built from 14 residues. The receptor was isolated from a woman aged 55-69 years who had recovered from COVID-19. This rearrangement joins TRBV6-5 to TRBJ2-5; D may be TRBD1 (5 bases). What was sequenced was peripheral blood. The CDR3, as DNA: TGTGCCAGCAGTTACATGGACAAAGGAGAGACCCAGTACTTC. This gives the protein CASSYMDKGETQYF.